The T cell receptor beta chain described here comes from a study of T cell responses to AZD1222 COVID-19 vaccine. Germline assignment: CDR1 SEHNR and CDR2 FQNEAQ (reference sequence). The ends lost 3 bases at V and 5 bases at J; junction bases unmatched: 3. CDR3 size: 15 residues. Profiled with immunoSEQ multiplex PCR; TCRdb holds only in-frame clones, not every one. The sample has approximately 110,000 clones, roughly 90% seen once. This clone was seen a single time. The antigen remains undetermined. Findings and limits, study-wide: Donors in the cohort were predominantly white British and more often female, and clonal diversity was possibly underestimated. Spike-specific TCR breadth rose after two AZD1222 doses, and depth rose as well.

The sample consisted of peripheral blood, taken on day 0 of AZD1222 vaccination. This TCR derives from an adult in good health. The chain carries TRBV7-9 and TRBJ2-2, with 10 bases aligning to TRBD2. The CDR3 reads CASSFTSGVTGELFF. In DNA, the CDR3 is TGTGCCAGCAGCTTCACTAGCGGGGTAACCGGGGAGCTGTTTTTT.